Each of the 29 T cell receptor beta chains below was sequenced from the same sample in a study of post-analysis software for immune sequencing data. General study points: Controls had lower frequencies than patients of five TRBV segments, which included TRBV5-6, TRBV5-1 and TRBV20-1.

The TCR beta cDNA libraries contained unique molecular identifiers. MiXCR, applied by TCRdb to the PCR reads, yields one record per CDR3 protein. The table shows 700,000 to 900,000 distinct CDR3 sequences, with about 43% occurring only once. The antigens of these receptors remain unknown. The material sequenced was blood. Receptors originate from a girl aged 5 to 17 with multiple sclerosis.

The chain couples TRBV7-6 to TRBJ2-1, with D possibly being TRBD2 (6 bases). Germline-derived CDR1 and CDR2 are SGHVS and FNYEAQ. V lost 6 bases, J lost 8 bases, and 17 bases lay in between. The CDR3 runs 14 residues. The CDR3, as DNA: TGTGCCAGCAGGCGGGCGGAGGAGGGGTATGAGCAGTTCTTC. It is translated as CASRRAEEGYEQFF.

As DNA, the CDR3 is TGTGCCAGCAGCATCGGACTTCTAGCCTACGAGCAGTACTTC. Its protein is CASSIGLLAYEQYF. The genes are TRBV11-1 and TRBJ2-7; D may be TRBD2 (5 bases). The CDR3 covers 14 residues. The V and J ends lost 5 bases and 2 bases respectively, with 13 bases between them. Germline V gene lookup returns CDR1 SGHAT and CDR2 FQDESV (reference sequence).

This clonotype was seen once. This chain connects TRBV28 to TRBJ1-1; D is uncertain. With 3 bases removed from V and 4 bases from J, the gap between germline ends came to 9 bases. CDR3 length: 13 residues. In germline, CDR1 is MDHEN, CDR2 SYDVKM. In nucleotides, the CDR3 is TGTGCCAGCAGTTTGGGCTGGGGCACTGAAGCTTTCTTT. Its translation is CASSLGWGTEAFF.

This chain connects TRBV27 to TRBJ2-7; D is undetermined. This CDR3 is 11 amino acids long. Trimming left V 6 bases short and J 7 bases short, with 10 bases between. Looked up from germline, CDR1 is MNHEY and CDR2 is SMNVEV (reference sequence). The CDR3 loop reads CASSAGIEQYF. CDR3 nucleotide sequence: TGTGCCAGCAGCGCCGGAATAGAGCAGTACTTC.

The table lists this clonotype with a few counts. V and J are TRBV7-2 and TRBJ1-1; TRBD1 matches at 8 bases. The V gene end was trimmed by 2 bases and the J gene end by 2 bases; junction bases not matched to a gene: 7. From germline, CDR1 is SGHTA and CDR2 FQGNSA. The CDR3 runs 16 residues. DNA of the CDR3: TGTGCCAGCAGCTTACCCAACCAGGGGGCTAACACTGAAGCTTTCTTT. Translated, it gives CASSLPNQGANTEAFF. Full variable domain (rest looked up from reference TRBV7-2 and TRBJ1-1): GAGVSQSPSNKVTEKGKDVELRCDPISGHTALYWYRQSLGQGLEFLIYFQGNSAPDKSGLPSDRFSAERTGGSVSTLTIQRTQQEDSAVYLCASSLPNQGANTEAFFGQGTRLTVV.

CDR3 nucleotide sequence: TGCAGTTCCGCAGTGCTACACCCATCTCTGGGCTACAATGAGCAGTTCTTC. Translation: CSSAVLHPSLGYNEQFF. The chain couples TRBV20-1 to TRBJ2-1, with D unresolved. The germline CDR1 and CDR2 sequences are DFQATT and SNEGSKA (reference sequence). This CDR3 has 17 residues. Trimming shortened V by 8 bases and J by 3 bases, and 26 bases separated the two germline ends.

V is TRBV7-6 and J is TRBJ2-6; maybe TRBD1 (6 bases). Germline lookup yields CDR1 SGHVS and CDR2 FNYEAQ. V gave up 1 base and J gave up 0 bases, with 19 bases separating them. The CDR3 totals 20 residues. Here the CDR3 reads CASSLGPTGSLLSGANVLTF. CDR3 DNA sequence: TGTGCCAGCAGCTTAGGCCCAACAGGGAGCCTACTCTCTGGGGCCAACGTCCTGACTTTC.

This clonotype appeared many times. The CDR3, as DNA: TGTGCCAGCAGTCCCCGGACAGCTCAAGAGACCCAGTACTTC. This codes for CASSPRTAQETQYF. This chain uses TRBV12-3 or TRBV12-4 with TRBJ2-5; the D gene is possibly TRBD1 (6 bases). This CDR3 has 14 residues. V dropped 5 bases and J dropped 2 bases, with 12 bases sitting between them.

CDR3 amino acids: CSARVPGGRPEAFF. The CDR3 nucleotides are TGCAGTGCTAGAGTGCCGGGGGGTCGACCTGAAGCTTTCTTT. The chain has TRBV20-1 and TRBJ1-1, with TRBD1 as a possible D gene (5 bases). Germline CDR1 DFQATT, CDR2 SNEGSKA (reference sequence). V dropped 1 base and J dropped 6 bases, with 15 bases sitting between them. The CDR3 contains 14 residues.

This clonotype has more than one count but fewer than ten. The chain joins TRBV7-3 to TRBJ2-1; 11 nucleotides align to TRBD2. This CDR3 contains 15 residues. Germline V gene data show CDR1 as SGHTA and CDR2 as FQGTGA. V lost 3 bases, J lost 9 bases, and 7 bases stayed unmatched. The CDR3 reads CASSLGTSGVIEQFF. In DNA form, the CDR3 reads TGTGCCAGCAGCTTGGGGACTAGCGGCGTGATTGAGCAGTTCTTC.

This clonotype has a handful of counts. The chain employs TRBV12-3 or TRBV12-4 and TRBJ2-5, with 8 bases lining up with TRBD2. TRBJ2-7 matches the DNA end more closely, so the J call is doubtful. CDR3 size: 14 residues. The CDR3 DNA reads as TGTGCCAGCGCGACGGGAGGGATGCTATACGAGCAGTACTTC. This translates into CASATGGMLYEQYF.

Only a few counts were recorded for this clonotype. This chain connects TRBV12-5 to TRBJ2-5; a weak D match, TRBD1 (5 bases). Germline assignment: CDR1 LGHNT and CDR2 FRNRAP. The CDR3 is made up of 13 amino acids. V lost 1 base to trimming and J lost 2 bases, with 5 bases between them. For the CDR3, the DNA is TGTGCTAGTGGTTTGGACAGGCAAGAGACCCAGTACTTC. Protein: CASGLDRQETQYF.

The chain employs TRBV7-2 and TRBJ2-1; D call uncertain. Germline V CDR1 and CDR2: SGHTA, FQGNSA. The CDR3 has 11 residues. V gave up 2 bases and J gave up 10 bases, with 6 bases separating them. As DNA, the CDR3 is TGTGCCAGCAGCTTAAGCGAAGAGCAGTTCTTC. Protein: CASSLSEEQFF.

This clonotype came up many times. One junction end does not reproduce the germline sequence, and a read error may be involved. The J gene is TRBJ2-5, the V gene TRBV5-1; tentatively, D is TRBD1 (5 bases). CDR1 is SGHRS, CDR2 YFSETQ, per germline. The CDR3 loop spans 13 amino acids. The CDR3: CASSLGDQETQYF. The CDR3 nucleotides are TGTGCCAGCAGTTTAGGGGACCAAGAGACCCAGTACTTC. The full variable domain, in which reference TRBV5-1 and TRBJ2-5 provide the parts outside the CDR3, is KAGVTQTPRYLIKTRGQQVTLSCSPISGHRSVSWYQQTPGQGLQFLFEYFSETQRNKGNFPGRFSGRQFSNSRSEMNVSTLELGDSALYLCASSLGDQETQYFGPGTRLLVL.

This clonotype was seen only a few times. The rearrangement links TRBV20-1 to TRBJ2-1, with TRBD2 as a possible D gene (5 bases). CDR3 size: 15 residues. Germline V gene data show CDR1 as DFQATT and CDR2 as SNEGSKA (reference sequence). V was clipped by 0 bases and J by 8 bases, with 17 bases between them. The CDR3 region has the DNA TGCAGTGCTAGAGACGGGGAAACCGCACGGGATGAGCAGTTCTTC. Its protein product is CSARDGETARDEQFF.

The rearrangement links TRBV20-1 to TRBJ2-7; the match to TRBD2 covers 8 bases. V was pared by 5 bases and J by 0 bases, with 3 bases of the junction left unmatched. CDR3 length: 13 residues. In germline, CDR1 is DFQATT, CDR2 SNEGSKA (reference sequence). In nucleotides, the CDR3 is TGCAGTGCTCTTAGCGGGAACTCCTACGAGCAGTACTTC. Translation: CSALSGNSYEQYF.

The chain links TRBV4-1 to TRBJ2-1, with 7 bases lining up with TRBD2. The germline gives CDR1 MGHRA, CDR2 YSYEKL. With 1 base clipped from V and 1 base from J, the junction kept 4 bases outside the gene matches. The CDR3 length is 16 residues. Here the CDR3 reads CASSQGRAGSYNEQFF. Here the CDR3 DNA reads TGCGCCAGCAGCCAAGGTCGAGCGGGATCCTACAATGAGCAGTTCTTC.

As to this clonotype: An end of the junction differs from the germline gene, which may be a read error. The chain joins TRBV6-2 or TRBV6-3 to TRBJ2-1; 11 positions match TRBD2. CDR1 is MNHEY and CDR2 is SVGEGT in the germline V gene. This CDR3 is built from 14 residues. The CDR3 loop is CAGSLAGGLDEQFF. The DNA for the CDR3 is TGTGCCGGCAGTTTAGCGGGAGGGCTAGATGAGCAGTTCTTC.

The chain couples TRBV14 to TRBJ2-7; possibly TRBD1 for D (6 bases). Germline CDR1 and CDR2: SGHDN and FVKESK. The CDR3 is 15 amino acids. Trimming shortened V by 4 bases and J by 4 bases, and 17 bases separated the two germline ends. CDR3 protein: CASSPFPGQLYEQYF. The CDR3 nucleotides read TGTGCCAGCAGCCCATTTCCGGGACAACTATACGAGCAGTACTTC.

The chain is built from TRBV29-1 and TRBJ2-3; D might be TRBD1 (6 bases). CDR1 is SQVTM and CDR2 is ANQGSEA in the germline V gene. The CDR3 covers 12 residues. Trimming left V 4 bases short and J 5 bases short, with 10 bases between. DNA for the CDR3: TGCAGCGTTGTTCAGGGGAAAGATACGCAGTATTTT. Protein product: CSVVQGKDTQYF.

The chain has TRBV29-1 and TRBJ1-1; D gene uncertain. There are 14 residues in the CDR3. Trimming removed 2 bases at V and 1 base at J, with 11 bases between. Germline V gene lookup returns CDR1 SQVTM and CDR2 ANQGSEA. In DNA, the CDR3 is TGCAGCGTTGAAACTCTTGACAAGAACACTGAAGCTTTCTTT. Residues: CSVETLDKNTEAFF.

This clonotype has more than one count but fewer than ten. This chain connects TRBV12-3 or TRBV12-4 to TRBJ2-5, with D uncertain. The CDR3 has 15 residues. Trimming stripped 5 bases from V and 0 bases from J, with 13 bases between. The DNA for the CDR3 is TGTGCCAGCAGTCAACCAATTCCGTACCAAGAGACCCAGTACTTC. Encoded protein: CASSQPIPYQETQYF.

This clonotype showed up just a few times. The chain couples TRBV24-1 to TRBJ2-4; D uncertain. V was trimmed by 11 bases and J by 7 bases, leaving 5 bases between them. The CDR3 totals 9 residues. The germline V gene has CDR1 KGHDR and CDR2 SFDVKD. CDR3 sequence: CAIGNIQYF. CDR3 DNA sequence: TGTGCCATTGGGAACATTCAGTACTTC.

The chain links TRBV5-1 to TRBJ2-1, with TRBD1 identical over 9 bases. The CDR3 is made up of 14 amino acids. Germline CDR1 reads SGHRS; CDR2 reads YFSETQ. Unmatched junction bases numbered 6, after V lost 4 bases and J lost 7 bases. CDR3 coding DNA: TGCGCCAGCAGCCCGCAGACAGGGGGGAATGAGCAGTTCTTC. It codes for CASSPQTGGNEQFF.

To note about this clonotype: One junction end does not reproduce the germline sequence, and a read error may be involved. The CDR3 is CAGRNRLENIQYF. Here the CDR3 DNA reads TGCGCCGGCAGGAACAGGTTGGAAAACATTCAGTACTTC. This chain joins TRBV5-1 and TRBJ2-4; D is possibly TRBD1 (5 bases). Germline V gives CDR1 SGHRS, CDR2 YFSETQ. CDR3 length: 13 amino acids.

This clonotype was found once. V is TRBV5-1 and J is TRBJ2-5; possibly TRBD2 for D (6 bases). CDR1 and CDR2 from the germline V gene are SGHRS and YFSETQ. The CDR3 spans 13 residues. The V and J ends lost 0 bases and 11 bases respectively, with 14 bases between them. Here the CDR3 DNA reads TGCGCCAGCAGCTTGGCGGGCCACCGGGAGCAGTACTTC. Amino acid sequence: CASSLAGHREQYF.

The V call is TRBV12-3 or TRBV12-4, the J call TRBJ1-1; perhaps TRBD1 as D (5 bases). Trimming removed 2 bases at V and 1 base at J, with 11 bases between. CDR3 size: 15 residues. The CDR3 here is CASSLRTRGNTEAFF. CDR3 nucleotides: TGTGCCAGCAGTTTAAGGACGAGGGGGAACACTGAAGCTTTCTTT.

This clonotype appeared a single time. V usage is TRBV6-1 and J usage is TRBJ2-7, with TRBD1 identical over 8 bases. The assigned J gene may be wrong: the sequence end matches TRBJ2-5 better. The CDR3 sequence is 14 residues long. Germline V CDR1 and CDR2: MNHNS, SASEGT. The CDR3 here is CASTGGRSGGTQYF. The DNA for the CDR3 is TGTGCCAGCACAGGGGGCAGGTCTGGCGGGACCCAGTACTTC.

The chain links TRBV20-1 to TRBJ2-5, with 12 nucleotides matching TRBD2. V trimming: 5 bases; J trimming: 5 bases; junction bases outside the gene matches: 9. Germline loops: CDR1 DFQATT, CDR2 SNEGSKA (reference sequence). The CDR3 runs to 15 residues. The DNA for the CDR3 is TGCAGTGCTGGCCTAGCGGGAGGGCGGGGGGAGACCCAGTACTTC. Its translation is CSAGLAGGRGETQYF.